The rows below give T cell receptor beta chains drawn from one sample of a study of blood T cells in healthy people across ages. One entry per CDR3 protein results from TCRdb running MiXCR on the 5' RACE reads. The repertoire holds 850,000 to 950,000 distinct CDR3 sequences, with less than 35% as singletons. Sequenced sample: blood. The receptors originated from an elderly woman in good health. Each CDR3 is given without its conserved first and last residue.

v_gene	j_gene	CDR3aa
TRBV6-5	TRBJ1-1	ASGDFEGSTEAF
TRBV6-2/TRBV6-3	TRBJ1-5	ASSYYGLGNQPQH
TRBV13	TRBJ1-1	ASSSQQGMNTEAF
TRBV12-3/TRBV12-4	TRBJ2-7	ASSSRLTLYEQY
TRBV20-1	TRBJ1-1	RARQTGVEAF
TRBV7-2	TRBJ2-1	ASSLMTGPGEQF
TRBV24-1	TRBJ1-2	ATSDLTQKGYT
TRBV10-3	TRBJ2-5	AISEQQGQETQY
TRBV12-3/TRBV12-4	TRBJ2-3	ASSFGTVGADTEY
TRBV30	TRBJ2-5	ASTLGSTQETQY
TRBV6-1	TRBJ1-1	ASRGGRNTEAF
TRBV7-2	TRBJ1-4	ASSLVPGGASSPKKLF
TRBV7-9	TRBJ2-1	AGSLSPGGGAETQF
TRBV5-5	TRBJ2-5	TSSLVETQY
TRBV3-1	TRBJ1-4	ASSQGTGVPNEKLF
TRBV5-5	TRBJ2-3	TSSYTSGDTQY
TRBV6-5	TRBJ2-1	ASRKEWDRGDNEQF
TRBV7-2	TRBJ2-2	ASSWDAGELF
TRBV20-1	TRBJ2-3	SPKTARTDTQY
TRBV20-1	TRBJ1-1	SARLKGGGDTEAF
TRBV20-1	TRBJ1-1	SARRYRNTEAF
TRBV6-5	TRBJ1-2	ASSYRDRGHGYT
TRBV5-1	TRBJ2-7	ASSLAKQSGPPYEQY
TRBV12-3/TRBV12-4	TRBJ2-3	AIRTGDTQY
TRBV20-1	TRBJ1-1	SATGMNTEAF
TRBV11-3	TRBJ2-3	ASSLGGDRGKSDTQY